The 9 T cell receptor beta chains reported below all come from one sample, sequenced in a study of T cells in Graves' hyperthyroidism and ophthalmopathy. Amplification targeted TCR beta CDR3 regions from RNA transcripts. HTBI primers were employed in a first-round RT-PCR of the TCR CDR3. TCRdb used MiXCR to reprocess the multiplex PCR reads, holding one entry per CDR3 protein. Among some 490,000 distinct CDR3 sequences listed, about 16% were seen once. Sequencing used blood. These receptors came from a woman in her 30s with Graves' ophthalmopathy.

This clonotype was seen at least ten times. This chain connects TRBV2 to TRBJ2-7, with unresolved D. Deletions cut 1 base from V and 4 bases from J, with 5 bases between. Germline lookup yields CDR1 SNHLY and CDR2 FYNNEI. There are 12 residues in the CDR3. CDR3 in DNA: TGTGCCAGCAGTGAAGACGATTACGAGCAGTACTTC. Translating gives CASSEDDYEQYF.

V usage is TRBV4-3 and J usage is TRBJ2-3, with TRBD1 matching over 10 bases. V was clipped by 0 bases and J by 5 bases; unmatched bases: 8. Germline-derived CDR1 and CDR2 are LGHNA and YSLEER. The CDR3 consists of 17 residues. The CDR3 here is CASSQDPGQGPRDTQYF. CDR3 nucleotide sequence: TGCGCCAGCAGCCAAGATCCGGGACAGGGGCCGAGAGATACGCAGTATTTT.

This clonotype was counted many times. V gene TRBV11-1 combines with J gene TRBJ1-2; no reliable D call. From germline, CDR1 is SGHAT and CDR2 FQDESV (reference sequence). V lost 2 bases and J lost 2, with 6 bases in between. This CDR3 contains 13 residues. The CDR3 DNA reads TGTGCCAGCAGCTTAAGCGTAAACTATGGCTACACCTTC. This gives the protein CASSLSVNYGYTF.

In the case of this clonotype: A much larger clone lies a single base off, so this may be a read error. The chain is built from TRBV2 and TRBJ2-1; D remains ambiguous. This CDR3 is built from 12 residues. Between the trimmed V and J ends, which lost 6 bases and 7 bases, there was a span of 10 bases. Germline-derived CDR1 and CDR2 are SNHLY and FYNNEI. CDR3 in DNA: TGTGCCAGCAGGGTGGATCATAATGAGCAGTTCTTC. It is translated as CASRVDHNEQFF. Full variable domain (missing parts from reference TRBV2 and TRBJ2-1): EPEVTQTPSHQVTQMGQEVILRCVPISNHLYFYWYRQILGQKVEFLVSFYNNEISEKSEIFDDQFSVERPDGSNFTLKIRSTKLEDSAMYFCASRVDHNEQFFGPGTRLTVL.

The chain uses TRBV4-3 and TRBJ2-1; D is unclear. Deletions cut 4 bases from V and 8 bases from J, with 12 bases between. Per germline, CDR1 LGHNA and CDR2 YSLEER. This CDR3 contains 13 residues. CDR3 loop: CASSPAQHYEQFF. DNA for the CDR3: TGCGCCAGCAGCCCAGCCCAACATTATGAGCAGTTCTTC.

The chain couples TRBV2 to TRBJ2-1; either TRBD1 or TRBD2 may supply D (5 bases each). The CDR3 runs 10 residues. Germline CDR1 and CDR2: SNHLY and FYNNEI. Deletions cut 7 bases from V and 10 bases from J, with 8 bases between. In DNA, the CDR3 is TGTGCCAGCACACGGGACGAGCAGTTCTTC. It is translated as CASTRDEQFF.

This clonotype appeared a few times. The chain combines TRBV27 with TRBJ1-5; D unresolved. The CDR3 is 15 amino acids. Germline-derived CDR1 and CDR2 are MNHEY and SMNVEV (reference sequence). Trimming took 5 bases from V and 0 from J, leaving 11 bases between them. The CDR3 DNA reads as TGTGCCAGCAGTCCTGGGTCCGTTAGCAATCAGCCCCAGCATTTT. Amino acid sequence: CASSPGSVSNQPQHF.

This rearrangement joins TRBV9 to TRBJ2-1, with 7 bases matching TRBD2. The V gene's germline CDR1 is SGDLS and CDR2 YYNGEE. V trimming: 0 bases; J trimming: 5 bases; junction bases outside the gene matches: 8. CDR3 length equals 16 residues. The CDR3 nucleotides read TGTGCCAGCAGCGTAGAGGGGCAGGGACTAAACAATGAGCAGTTCTTC. Its protein product is CASSVEGQGLNNEQFF.

This clonotype has a handful of counts. This chain uses TRBV15 with TRBJ1-5, with D possibly being TRBD1 (5 bases). The CDR3 has 14 residues. Looked up from germline, CDR1 is LNHNV and CDR2 is YYDKDF (reference sequence). V was pared by 3 bases and J by 5 bases, with 11 bases between. Written as DNA, the CDR3 is TGTGCCACCAGCAGCGGGGGGAGAGATCAGCCCCAGCATTTT. Translation: CATSSGGRDQPQHF.